A single sample is the source of the 7 T cell receptor beta chains below, sequenced in a study of blood T cell repertoires in COVID-19. The protocol was immunoSEQ multiplex PCR, while the TCRdb copy is restricted to in-frame clones and leaves out a portion. This sample carries around 180,000 clones, about 88% of them seen once, and the ten largest clones take less than 3.5%. Input material: peripheral blood. The receptors were gathered from a woman in her twenties or thirties with active or convalescent COVID-19.

J is TRBJ1-4 and V is TRBV28; the D is unclear. V dropped 8 bases and J dropped 4 bases, with 11 bases sitting between them. This CDR3 is 13 amino acids long. Germline V gene sequence: CDR1 MDHEN, CDR2 SYDVKM. The CDR3 nucleotides are TGTGCCAGCTTTGACACCAATAATGAAAAACTGTTTTTT. Encoded protein: CASFDTNNEKLFF.

The J gene is TRBJ1-2, the V gene TRBV2; the match to TRBD1 covers 8 bases. Germline assignment: CDR1 SNHLY and CDR2 FYNNEI. The CDR3 contains 14 residues. The junction had 7 bases not matched to a gene; V was cut back by 6 bases and J by 4 bases. The CDR3 region is CASSDRGVSYGYTF. CDR3 coding DNA: TGTGCCAGCAGCGACAGGGGCGTGAGCTATGGCTACACCTTC.

As DNA, the CDR3 is TGCGCCAGCAGCGCCCTGGGGGGTAGCGGGAGGCCGGTCTACGAGCAGTACTTC. It is translated as CASSALGGSGRPVYEQYF. V is TRBV5-1 and J is TRBJ2-7; 10 positions agree with TRBD2. CDR3 length: 18 amino acids. Germline lookup yields CDR1 SGHRS and CDR2 YFSETQ. V lost 4 bases, J lost 3 bases, and 16 bases stayed unmatched.

The chain joins TRBV28 to TRBJ2-2, with D perhaps TRBD1 (7 bases). Germline V gene lookup returns CDR1 MDHEN and CDR2 SYDVKM. V lost 4 bases and J 4 bases, leaving 13 bases between the germline ends. The CDR3 spans 15 residues. The CDR3 reads CASSSPGGPTGELFF. CDR3 sequence (DNA): TGTGCCAGCAGTTCCCCAGGGGGGCCCACCGGGGAGCTGTTTTTT.

The chain carries TRBV15 and TRBJ2-7; 7 nucleotides agree with TRBD1. The CDR3 totals 13 residues. J lost 3 bases, V lost 8 bases, and 7 bases had no gene match. From germline, CDR1 is LNHNV and CDR2 YYDKDF (reference sequence). The CDR3 is CATQDRFGYEQYF. CDR3 DNA sequence: TGTGCCACCCAGGACAGGTTCGGCTACGAGCAGTACTTC.

The J gene is TRBJ1-5, the V gene TRBV6-5, with D possibly being TRBD1 (6 bases). Trimming removed 6 bases at V and 6 bases at J, with 15 bases between. The CDR3 consists of 14 residues. The germline gives CDR1 MNHEY, CDR2 SVGAGI. The CDR3 DNA sequence: TGTGCCAGCAGACCTCCAGGGGATAGTCAGCCCCAGCATTTT. It yields the protein CASRPPGDSQPQHF.

Notes on this clone: Distinct nucleotide sequences in the sample also encode this CDR3. The chain is built from TRBV29-1 and TRBJ2-1, with 7 nucleotides matching TRBD1. Looked up from germline, CDR1 is SQVTM and CDR2 is ANQGSEA. The CDR3 contains 13 residues. V lost 6 bases and J lost 2; bases outside the gene matches: 4. Here the CDR3 reads CSVNRGTYNEQFF. The CDR3 nucleotides are TGCAGCGTGAACAGGGGAACCTACAATGAGCAGTTCTTC.